This T cell receptor (beta chain) was documented in a study of shared clonotypes between healthy human individuals. Study conclusions and caveats: Rarefaction indicated that sorted-subset sequencing remained incomplete although depth was large. Few donors limited the genetic and exposure-history diversity represented.

Libraries were prepared by immunoSEQ multiplex PCR; TCRdb keeps only in-frame clonotypes and omits some of them. The repertoire holds around 2.1 million clones, with 85% to 95% as singletons. CD8 cells classed as naive were CD45RO-negative and positively selected for CCR7, excluding terminally differentiated effector memory CD45RA+ cells. All participating donors were Caucasian adults from Nashville, Tennessee. Germline CDR1 reads MNHEY; CDR2 reads SMNVEV (reference sequence). V gave up 6 bases and J gave up 5 bases, with 16 bases separating them. This CDR3 is 14 amino acids long. Remarks on this clone: Its antigen is unknown.

The specimen sequenced was naive CD8+ T cells from PBMCs. This receptor was obtained from a man aged 18 to 30 in good health. Some clones in this sample may be carry-over from other donors' samples. The rearrangement links TRBV27 to TRBJ1-1; the D gene is possibly TRBD1 (6 bases). The chain's CDR3 is CASSVQGGGTEAFF. CDR3 coding DNA: TGTGCCAGCAGCGTACAGGGCGGGGGGACTGAAGCTTTCTTT.